This T cell receptor beta chain was recorded in a study of CD8 T cells in Susac syndrome. Findings and limits, study-wide: There was no clonal expansion in the CD4+ T cell repertoires of Susac syndrome.

The CDR3 covers 14 residues. Trimming cost V 0 bases and J 1 base, with 7 bases left between them. Germline-derived CDR1 and CDR2 are SGDLS and YYNGEE. cDNA came from approximately 0.5 to 1 ug RNA primed by random hexamers. TCRdb called the immunoSEQ multiplex PCR reads again in MiXCR, with one record for every CDR3 protein. In the table there are some 96,000 distinct CDR3 sequences, 85% to 95% of which are singletons. As to this clonotype: Its specificity is unknown.

Material for sequencing was CD4+ T cells from PBMCs. The chain carries TRBV9 and TRBJ2-5; D not certain. This TCR was recovered from a human donor with Susac syndrome. CDR3 in DNA: TGTGCCAGCAGCGTAGGGATCTCCCAAGAGACCCAGTACTTC. This codes for CASSVGISQETQYF. The full variable domain, completed using reference TRBV9 and TRBJ2-5, is DSGVTQTPKHLITATGQRVTLRCSPRSGDLSVYWYQQSLDQGLQFLIQYYNGEERAKGNILERFSAQQFPDLHSELNLSSLELGDSALYFCASSVGISQETQYFGPGTRLLVL.